The clone carrying this TCR beta chain was picked up a small number of times. Its antigen is not identified. The sample originates from a study of T-cell memory formation after mild COVID-19. TCRdb ran MiXCR on the 5' RACE reads and lists one entry per CDR3 protein. The data show 300,000 to 400,000 distinct CDR3 sequences, approximately 21% seen once. Looked up from germline, CDR1 is SGHRS and CDR2 is YFSETQ. V was shortened by 0 bases and J by 4 bases, with 13 bases between the two germline ends. The CDR3 sequence is 16 residues long. Broader study findings: Some SARS-CoV-2-responding clones were already detected in memory before infection.

This receptor was taken from an adult woman who had mild COVID-19 (a few samples of this study predate the infection). Cell type and time point are not known. Sequences were obtained from PBMCs or a T cell subset sorted from them (not recorded which). The chain combines TRBV5-1 with TRBJ2-2, with D possibly TRBD2 on 5 matching bases. The CDR3 reads CASSLAIGESTGELFF. The CDR3, as DNA: TGCGCCAGCAGCTTGGCCATCGGGGAGTCCACCGGGGAGCTGTTTTTT.